The 23 T cell receptor beta chains below were found in one sample sequenced in a study of vaccination effects on CD4 cells after COVID-19 (dated by TCRdb to between 2022 and 2023). The antigens for these receptors are not known. The library was produced with the immunoSEQ multiplex PCR assay. Sourced from immuneACCESS, this table was stored by TCRdb with only in-frame sequences that have V and J called. A share of the clones is absent; for the studies checked, an unresolved V gene accounts for under half, and the remainder has no known explanation. Counted in this sample were more than 40,000 clones; around 78% of them appeared once. 10% to 13% of the sample belongs to the ten largest clones. To identify antigen-specific CD4+ T cell clonotypes by their expansion, the ViraFEST assay first stimulated PBMC with viral peptide pools and then applied TCR sequencing. After about 9 days of culture, CD4+ T cells were isolated with the EasySep CD4+ T cell isolation kit. The absence of prior SARS-CoV-2 infection in healthy vaccine recipients was confirmed by negative nucleocapsid antibodies before and after vaccination.

The material was CD4+ T cells from PBMCs cultured with SARS-CoV-2 spike peptides, obtained before COVID-19 vaccination. The sample's cell subset or site, from its label and the paper: SARS-CoV-2 spike overlapping peptide pool stimulation. These receptor sequences come from a human donor who received a COVID-19 vaccine.

The chain recombines TRBV4-3 with TRBJ2-5, with D perhaps given as TRBD1 or TRBD2 (6 bases each). This CDR3 comprises 15 residues. V was trimmed by 4 bases and J by 9 bases, leaving 21 bases between them. From germline, CDR1 is LGHNA and CDR2 YSLEER. The CDR3 DNA follows: TGCGCCAGCAGCCCCAGCTGGGGGGCCTTAGGGGCCCAGTACTTC. This codes for CASSPSWGALGAQYF.

The chain has TRBV7-2 and TRBJ2-5; D may be TRBD1 or TRBD2 (5 bases each). The CDR3 sequence is 13 residues long. V was pared by 0 bases and J by 4 bases, with 6 bases between. Germline CDR1 reads SGHTA; CDR2 reads FQGNSA. The CDR3 DNA follows: TGTGCCAGCAGCTTAGCGGGACGAGAGACCCAGTACTTC. This encodes CASSLAGRETQYF.

The CDR3 DNA follows: TGTGCCAGCAGCTCCGGGACAGGGGGCGCGAACACCGGGGAGCTGTTTTTT. It yields the protein CASSSGTGGANTGELFF. The chain links TRBV7-2 to TRBJ2-2, with 12 bases fitting TRBD1. CDR1 SGHTA and CDR2 FQGNSA come from the germline V gene. V dropped 4 bases and J dropped 0; count of bases not matched to a gene: 3. The CDR3 loop spans 17 amino acids.

The rearrangement joins TRBV29-1 to TRBJ1-2; D unresolved. The V and J ends lost 4 bases and 2 bases respectively, with 5 bases between them. Per germline, CDR1 SQVTM and CDR2 ANQGSEA. This CDR3 has 11 residues. The chain's CDR3 is CSVGSNYGYTF. The CDR3 DNA reads TGCAGCGTTGGGTCAAACTATGGCTACACCTTC.

This chain joins TRBV5-3 and TRBJ2-3; D perhaps matches TRBD1 (7 bases). TRBV5-3 belongs to the ORF category, with a function that is uncertain. The CDR3 has 20 amino acids. V gave up 4 bases and J gave up 3 bases, with 30 bases separating them. The CDR3 nucleotides are TGTGCCAGAAGCGACCGCGGGACAGACCCTTTATACACGGGAACAGATACGCAGTATTTT. Residues: CARSDRGTDPLYTGTDTQYF.

This chain uses TRBV6-2 or TRBV6-3 with TRBJ2-5; 8 nucleotides align to TRBD2. This CDR3 contains 14 residues. CDR1 and CDR2 (germline): MNHEY, SVGEGT. V was pared by 4 bases and J by 7 bases, with 8 bases of the junction left unmatched. The CDR3 DNA reads TGTGCCAGCAGTTCCTCCGGGACTAGAGTGACCCAGTACTTC. Translated, it gives CASSSSGTRVTQYF.

The sample holds a few counts of this clone. V is TRBV12-3 or TRBV12-4 and J is TRBJ2-2; 10 bases match TRBD2. CDR3 length: 13 residues. J was trimmed by 5 bases and V by 10 bases; bases with no gene match: 4. CDR3 sequence reads: CANQRGGTGELFF. DNA of the CDR3: TGTGCCAACCAGCGGGGGGGAACCGGGGAGCTGTTTTTT.

V gene TRBV18 combines with J gene TRBJ2-5; 9 positions match TRBD2. Germline V gene data show CDR1 as KGHSH and CDR2 as LQKENI. The J segment lost 4 bases and the V segment lost 1 base, leaving 4 bases of the junction unmatched. CDR3 size: 15 residues. CDR3: CASSPLRGGAETQYF. As DNA, the CDR3 is TGTGCCAGCTCACCACTGCGCGGGGGGGCAGAGACCCAGTACTTC.

This chain joins TRBV11-2 and TRBJ1-2, with D possibly matching TRBD1 (6 bases). Germline V gene data show CDR1 as SGHAT and CDR2 as FQNNGV. V was shortened by 2 bases and J by 5 bases, with 12 bases between the two germline ends. The CDR3 runs 14 residues. This CDR3 is CASSLSGGGYGYTF. The DNA of the CDR3 is TGTGCCAGCAGCTTATCGGGGGGCGGGTATGGCTACACCTTC.

The chain carries TRBV5-1 and TRBJ1-2; 11 bases line up with TRBD1. J lost 6 bases, V lost 0 bases, and 4 bases had no gene match. The CDR3 is made up of 15 amino acids. Germline CDR1 reads SGHRS; CDR2 reads YFSETQ. The CDR3, as DNA: TGCGCCAGCAGCTTGGAAGGACAGGGGGCGCATGGCTACACCTTC. It yields the protein CASSLEGQGAHGYTF.

This rearrangement joins TRBV27 to TRBJ1-2, with 8 bases lining up with TRBD1. The CDR3 totals 15 residues. Unmatched junction bases numbered 12, after V lost 5 bases and J lost 7 bases. The germline gives CDR1 MNHEY, CDR2 SMNVEV (reference sequence). CDR3 protein: CASSRVRQGIFGYTF. The DNA for the CDR3 is TGTGCCAGCAGTCGGGTCAGACAGGGGATATTTGGCTACACCTTC.

This clone appeared a single time. The chain links TRBV5-1 to TRBJ2-3; D is possibly TRBD1 (6 bases). There are 14 residues in the CDR3. Germline CDR1 SGHRS, CDR2 YFSETQ. With 4 bases removed from V and 6 bases from J, the gap between germline ends came to 15 bases. Written as DNA, the CDR3 is TGCGCCAGCAGCCTATCCCGGGACATTGATACGCAGTATTTT. Encoded protein: CASSLSRDIDTQYF.

The chain has TRBV6-2 or TRBV6-3 and TRBJ2-3, with 12 positions matching TRBD2. This CDR3 spans 17 amino acids. CDR1 is MNHEY and CDR2 is SVGEGT in the germline V gene. V gave up 6 bases and J gave up 0 bases; unmatched junction bases: 7. The CDR3 DNA reads TGTGCCAGCAGCCAGACTAGCGGGGGCCCTAGCACAGATACGCAGTATTTT. Amino acid sequence: CASSQTSGGPSTDTQYF.

The chain uses TRBV7-9 and TRBJ1-2, with unresolved D. Trimming left V 6 bases short and J 8 bases short, with 13 bases between. The CDR3 runs 12 residues. Germline V lookup: CDR1 SEHNR, CDR2 FQNEAQ (reference sequence). CDR3 bases: TGTGCCAGCAGAAAGGAGGGCGGAGGCTACACCTTC. Translated: CASRKEGGGYTF.

The chain combines TRBV5-8 with TRBJ1-6; D is ambiguous. Trimming took 2 bases from V and 0 from J, leaving 12 bases between them. The CDR3 totals 17 residues. CDR1 SGHTS and CDR2 YDEGEE come from the germline V gene. The CDR3 sequence is CASSLSKGSSYNSPLHF. In DNA form, the CDR3 reads TGTGCCAGCAGCTTAAGTAAGGGTAGCTCCTATAATTCACCCCTCCACTTT.

This chain links TRBV6-5 with TRBJ2-1; a weak D match, TRBD2 (6 bases). The germline V gene encodes CDR1 MNHEY and CDR2 SVGAGI. V dropped 8 bases and J dropped 5 bases, with 16 bases sitting between them. The CDR3 totals 14 residues. The CDR3 nucleotides read TGTGCCAGCCACCGGGACTCCCAGGACAATGAGCAGTTCTTC. Its translation is CASHRDSQDNEQFF.

As for this clone: Because the CDR3 is missing its conserved closing phenylalanine or tryptophan, this is likely a read error. The DNA is omitted, as the CDR3 cannot be located on it reliably, and the CDR3 follows TCRdb's listing. The chain links TRBV28 to TRBJ1-2; the table's D gene call, TRBD1, was not cross checked with the DNA. Germline CDR1 and CDR2: MDHEN and SYDVKM. The CDR3 is 12 amino acids long, termini counted. The CDR3 spells CASSDVNRDRTL.

The J gene is TRBJ1-5, the V gene TRBV19; D remains ambiguous. V lost 3 bases and J 5 bases, leaving 11 bases between the germline ends. Germline V gene sequence: CDR1 LNHDA, CDR2 SQIVND (reference sequence). The CDR3 spans 14 residues. CDR3 sequence reads: CASSISSGDQPQHF. CDR3 nucleotides: TGTGCCAGTAGTATCTCTTCCGGGGATCAGCCCCAGCATTTT.

The chain employs TRBV3-1 (or the pseudogene TRBV3-2) and TRBJ2-6, with 7 bases aligning to TRBD1. The ends lost 1 base at V and 2 bases at J; junction bases unmatched: 5. CDR1 and CDR2 from the germline V gene are LGHDT and YNNKEL (reference sequence). The CDR3 is 17 amino acids. CDR3 coding DNA: TGTGCCAGCAGCCAAGGTCTGACAGGGACTGGGGCCAACGTCCTGACTTTC. Translation: CASSQGLTGTGANVLTF.

The chain uses TRBV7-9 and TRBJ2-5; D is perhaps TRBD1 or TRBD2 (7 bases each). Germline assignment: CDR1 SEHNR and CDR2 FQNEAQ (reference sequence). The CDR3 extends over 14 amino acids. V was clipped by 4 bases and J by 4 bases, with 13 bases between them. The CDR3 nucleotides read TGTGCCAGCAGCTGGGGAGGGGGCGGAGAGACCCAGTACTTC. This translates into CASSWGGGGETQYF.

The chain couples TRBV18 to TRBJ2-2; weak D call: TRBD2 (6 bases). This CDR3 has 15 residues. Between the trimmed V and J ends, which lost 6 bases and 0 bases, there was a span of 11 bases. Germline V gene lookup returns CDR1 KGHSH and CDR2 LQKENI. CDR3 nucleotides: TGTGCCAGCTCGCGGGACCGTCCGAACACCGGGGAGCTGTTTTTT. Encoded protein: CASSRDRPNTGELFF.

This rearrangement joins TRBV7-2 to TRBJ1-2; D not resolved. The CDR3 runs 14 residues. In germline, CDR1 is SGHTA, CDR2 FQGNSA. V lost 1 base, J lost 4 bases, and 10 bases lay in between. CDR3 amino acids: CASSLGNGPYGYTF. DNA for the CDR3: TGTGCCAGCAGCTTAGGCAACGGCCCCTATGGCTACACCTTC.

A few counts support this clone. The chain has TRBV2 and TRBJ2-7, with unresolved D. There are 10 residues in the CDR3. Germline V gene lookup returns CDR1 SNHLY and CDR2 FYNNEI. Trimming stripped 6 bases from V and 3 bases from J, with 3 bases between. The CDR3 nucleotides read TGTGCCAGCAGATTCTACGAGCAGTACGTC. As protein: CASRFYEQYV.